Sequencing of this T cell receptor (beta chain) was carried out in a study of blood T cells in healthy people across ages. A second PCR, run for 7 to 11 cycles, used a sample-barcoded 5' primer plus a J-beta primer mix. TCRdb reprocessed the 5' RACE reads via MiXCR and lists one record per CDR3 protein. This repertoire shows around 1,000,000 distinct CDR3 sequences, under 30% found once; its top ten account for about 0.69%. This CDR3 comprises 17 residues. The V gene's germline CDR1 is MGHRA and CDR2 YSYEKL. V was clipped by 0 bases and J by 1 base, with 13 bases between them. These data were also filed under a second study, of T cells of mothers and their children.

Sequencing was done on a sample of blood. The clonotype comes from a girl aged 2-10 years in good health. This chain uses TRBV4-1 with TRBJ2-1; the D is unclear. CDR3 DNA sequence: TGCGCCAGCAGCCAAGATACGATAGACCATTCCTACAATGAGCAGTTCTTC. Its protein product is CASSQDTIDHSYNEQFF.